Sequencing of this TCR beta chain was carried out in a study of CD8+ T cells in alopecia areata. General observations from the study: Scalp samples also contribute reads from the resident alphabeta T cells found in normal skin.

A note on this clone: Its matching antigen is unknown.

The germline V and J ends were trimmed by 1 base and 3 bases, with 7 bases remaining between them. The CDR3 totals 13 residues. Germline values: CDR1 MNHNS, CDR2 SASEGT. T lymphocytes (CD4+ and CD8+) were sorted from PBMCs. TCR sequencing used cDNA made by reverse transcription of extracted RNA. The table came from immunoSEQ multiplex PCR; TCRdb's copy has only in-frame clones and leaves some out. This sample has about 140,000 clones, with about 54% found just once. The rearrangement joins TRBV6-1 to TRBJ2-7; D possibly corresponds to TRBD1 (5 bases). This TCR derives from a human donor in good health. The specimen was CD4+ T cells sorted from blood. CDR3 DNA: TGTGCCAGCAGTGAAGTCAGGGTCTACGAGCAGTACTTC. The encoded protein is CASSEVRVYEQYF.